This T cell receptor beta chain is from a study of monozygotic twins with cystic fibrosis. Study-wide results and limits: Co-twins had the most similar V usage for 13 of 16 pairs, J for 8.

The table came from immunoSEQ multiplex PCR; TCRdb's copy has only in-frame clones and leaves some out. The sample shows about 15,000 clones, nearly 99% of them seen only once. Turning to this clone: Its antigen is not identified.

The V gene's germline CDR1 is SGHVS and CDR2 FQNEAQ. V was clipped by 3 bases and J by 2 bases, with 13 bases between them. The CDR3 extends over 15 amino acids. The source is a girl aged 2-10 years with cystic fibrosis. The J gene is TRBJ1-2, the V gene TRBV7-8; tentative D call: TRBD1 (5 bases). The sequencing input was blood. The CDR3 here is CASSLGGASNYGYTF. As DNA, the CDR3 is TGTGCCAGCAGCTTGGGAGGGGCCTCCAACTATGGCTACACCTTC.